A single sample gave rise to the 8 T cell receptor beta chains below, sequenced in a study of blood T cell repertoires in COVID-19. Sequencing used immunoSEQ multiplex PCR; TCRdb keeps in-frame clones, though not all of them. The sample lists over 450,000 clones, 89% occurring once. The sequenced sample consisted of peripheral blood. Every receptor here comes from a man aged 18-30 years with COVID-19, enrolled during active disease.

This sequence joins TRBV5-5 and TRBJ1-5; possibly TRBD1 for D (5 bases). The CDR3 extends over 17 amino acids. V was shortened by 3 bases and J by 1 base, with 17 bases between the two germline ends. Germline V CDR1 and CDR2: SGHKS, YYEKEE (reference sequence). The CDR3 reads CASSSSASGESNQPQHF. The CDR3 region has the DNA TGTGCCAGCAGCTCCTCTGCTTCGGGGGAAAGCAATCAGCCCCAGCATTTT.

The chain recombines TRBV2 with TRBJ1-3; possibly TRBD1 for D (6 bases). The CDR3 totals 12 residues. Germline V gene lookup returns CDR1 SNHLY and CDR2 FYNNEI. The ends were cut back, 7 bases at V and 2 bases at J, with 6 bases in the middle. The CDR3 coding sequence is TGTGCCAGCAACAGGGCTGGAAACACCATATATTTT. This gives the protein CASNRAGNTIYF.

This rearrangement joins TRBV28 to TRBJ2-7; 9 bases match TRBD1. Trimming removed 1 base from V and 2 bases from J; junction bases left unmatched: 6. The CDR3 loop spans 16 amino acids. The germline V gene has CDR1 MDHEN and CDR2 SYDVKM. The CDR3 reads CASSLSRDRATYEQYF. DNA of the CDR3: TGTGCCAGCAGTTTATCGAGGGACAGGGCCACCTACGAGCAGTACTTC.

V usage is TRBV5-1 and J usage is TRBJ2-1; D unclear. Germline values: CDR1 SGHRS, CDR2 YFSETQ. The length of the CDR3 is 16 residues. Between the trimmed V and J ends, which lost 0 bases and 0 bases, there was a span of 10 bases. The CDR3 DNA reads TGCGCCAGCAGCTTGGTATTCGATAGCTCCTACAATGAGCAGTTCTTC. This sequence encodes CASSLVFDSSYNEQFF.

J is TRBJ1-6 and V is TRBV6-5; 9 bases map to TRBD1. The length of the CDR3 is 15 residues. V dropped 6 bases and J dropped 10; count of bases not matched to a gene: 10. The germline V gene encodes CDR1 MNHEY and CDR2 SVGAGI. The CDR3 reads CASRPDRGEGSPLHF. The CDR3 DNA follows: TGTGCCAGCAGACCTGACAGGGGGGAAGGATCACCCCTCCACTTT.

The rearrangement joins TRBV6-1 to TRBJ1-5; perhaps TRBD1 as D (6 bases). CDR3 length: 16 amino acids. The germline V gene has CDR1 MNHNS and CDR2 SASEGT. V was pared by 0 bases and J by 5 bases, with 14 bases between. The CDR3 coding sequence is TGTGCCAGCAGTGAAGCGAGGGCAGGACAGTATCAGCCCCAGCATTTT. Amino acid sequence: CASSEARAGQYQPQHF.

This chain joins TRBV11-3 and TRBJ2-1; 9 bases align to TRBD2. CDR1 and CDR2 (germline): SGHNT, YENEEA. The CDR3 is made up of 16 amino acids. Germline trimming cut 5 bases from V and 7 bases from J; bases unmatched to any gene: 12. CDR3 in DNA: TGTGCCAGCAGCCCTCCTGGTAGCGGGAGTTTTAATGAGCAGTTCTTC. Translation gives CASSPPGSGSFNEQFF.

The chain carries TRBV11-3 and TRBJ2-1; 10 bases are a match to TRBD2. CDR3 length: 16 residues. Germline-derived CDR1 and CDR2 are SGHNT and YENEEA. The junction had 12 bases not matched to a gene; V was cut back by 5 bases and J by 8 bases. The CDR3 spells CASSLMRAGGPHEQFF. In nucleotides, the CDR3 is TGTGCCAGCAGCCTCATGAGAGCGGGAGGGCCTCATGAGCAGTTCTTC.